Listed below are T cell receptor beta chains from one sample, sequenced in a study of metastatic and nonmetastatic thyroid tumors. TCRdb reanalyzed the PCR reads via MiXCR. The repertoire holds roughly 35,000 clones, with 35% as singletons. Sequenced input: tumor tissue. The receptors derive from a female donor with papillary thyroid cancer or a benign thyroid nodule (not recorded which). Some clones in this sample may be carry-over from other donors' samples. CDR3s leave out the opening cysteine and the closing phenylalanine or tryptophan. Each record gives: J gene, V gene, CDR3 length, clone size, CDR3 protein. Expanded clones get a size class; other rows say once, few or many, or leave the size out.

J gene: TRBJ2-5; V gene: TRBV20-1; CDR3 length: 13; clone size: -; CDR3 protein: SAPPSGRFQETQY
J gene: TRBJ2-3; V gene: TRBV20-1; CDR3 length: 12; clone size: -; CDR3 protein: SARKVLAGDTQY
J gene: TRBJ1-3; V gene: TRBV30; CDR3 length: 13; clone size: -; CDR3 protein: AWSVTWGYGNTIY
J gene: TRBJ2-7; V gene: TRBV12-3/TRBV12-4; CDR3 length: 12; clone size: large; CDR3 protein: ASSLQGGSYEQY
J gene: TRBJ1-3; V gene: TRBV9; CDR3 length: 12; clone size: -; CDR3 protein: ASSDRTGEHTIY
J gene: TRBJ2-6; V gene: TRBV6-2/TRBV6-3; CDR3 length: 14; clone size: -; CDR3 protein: ASSYRGGSGANVLT
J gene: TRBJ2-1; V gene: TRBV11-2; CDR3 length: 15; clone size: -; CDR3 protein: ASSLGASGSSVYEQF
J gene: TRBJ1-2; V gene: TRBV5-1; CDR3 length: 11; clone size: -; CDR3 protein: ASSVDRGYGYT
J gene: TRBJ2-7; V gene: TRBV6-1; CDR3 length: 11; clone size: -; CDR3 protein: ASSLDRRYEQY
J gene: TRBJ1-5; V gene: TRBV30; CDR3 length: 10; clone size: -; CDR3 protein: AWGQGEWPQH
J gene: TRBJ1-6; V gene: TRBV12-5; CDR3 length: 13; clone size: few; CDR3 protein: ASGPPGPYNSPLH
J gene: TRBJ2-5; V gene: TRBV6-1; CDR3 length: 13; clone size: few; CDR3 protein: ASSELRGDQETQY
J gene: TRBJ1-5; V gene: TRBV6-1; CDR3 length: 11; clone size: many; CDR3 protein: ASRGTGYQPQH
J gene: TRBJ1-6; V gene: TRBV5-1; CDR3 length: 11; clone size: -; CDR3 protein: ASSEGDNSPLH